Shown below are 14 T cell receptor beta chains from a single sample sequenced in a study of breast tumors, draining lymph nodes, adjacent tissues. TCRdb passed the multiplex PCR reads through MiXCR, listing each CDR3 protein once. The repertoire has 45,000 to 65,000 distinct CDR3 sequences, 42% of them found once; the top ten carry roughly a tenth. Sequenced sample: breast tumor tissue. These receptors all come from a female donor with breast cancer. Some clones in this sample may be carry-over from other donors' samples.

The chain links TRBV29-1 to TRBJ2-7; no clear D. There are 15 residues in the CDR3. V lost 4 bases, J lost 0 bases, and 16 bases lay in between. Looked up from germline, CDR1 is SQVTM and CDR2 is ANQGSEA. The CDR3 loop reads CSVAAGQTFSYEQYF. CDR3 DNA sequence: TGCAGCGTTGCAGCAGGTCAGACTTTCTCCTACGAGCAGTACTTC.

The chain carries TRBV10-3 and TRBJ1-2; TRBD1 might be the D (6 bases). The CDR3 loop spans 15 amino acids. Trimming removed 4 bases from V and 4 bases from J, with 16 bases in between. Germline loops: CDR1 ENHRY, CDR2 SYGVKD. In nucleotides, the CDR3 is TGTGCCATCAGTGGGTCAGTTGGGGGCGGCTATGGCTACACCTTC. Translating gives CAISGSVGGGYGYTF.

In its sample, this clonotype is medium-sized. The chain has TRBV10-3 and TRBJ2-2; no definite D call. V was pared by 10 bases and J by 6 bases, with 9 bases between. CDR3 length equals 11 residues. The germline V gene encodes CDR1 ENHRY and CDR2 SYGVKD. As DNA, the CDR3 is TGTGCCACCACCTATTCCGGGGAGCTGTTTTTT. Amino acid sequence: CATTYSGELFF.

This clonotype appeared many times. The J gene is TRBJ2-1, the V gene TRBV20-1; 9 bases align to TRBD1. The CDR3 has 15 amino acids. Unmatched junction bases numbered 12, after V lost 0 bases and J lost 12 bases. In germline, CDR1 is DFQATT, CDR2 SNEGSKA (reference sequence). CDR3 DNA: TGCAGTGCTAGAGAAGCGGGACAGGGCCTAAGTCGGCAGTTCTTC. This encodes CSAREAGQGLSRQFF.

This clonotype came up a few times. This may arise from a read error, as a much more abundant clone is one base away. Because it lacks the conserved phenylalanine or tryptophan at the end, this CDR3 is likely a read error. This chain uses TRBV19 with TRBJ2-1; TRBD1 matches 10 bases. V trimming: 5 bases; J trimming: 7 bases; junction bases outside the gene matches: 11. Germline-derived CDR1 and CDR2 are LNHDA and SQIVND (reference sequence). This CDR3 has 16 amino acids. The CDR3 protein is CASSSPRQGAGNEQFS. The CDR3 DNA reads as TGTGCCAGTAGTTCCCCGCGACAGGGGGCGGGGAATGAGCAGTTCTCC.

This clonotype was seen only a few times. V and J are TRBV7-2 and TRBJ2-2; TRBD2 agrees at 11 bases. Trimming took 1 base from V and 4 from J; bases not matched to a gene: 5. Germline V CDR1 and CDR2: SGHTA, FQGNSA. The CDR3 runs to 17 residues. CDR3 residues: CASSLEASGRFTGELFF. The CDR3 DNA reads TGTGCCAGCAGCTTAGAGGCTAGCGGGAGGTTCACCGGGGAGCTGTTTTTT. Full variable domain (remainder filled in from reference TRBV7-2 and TRBJ2-2): GAGVSQSPSNKVTEKGKDVELRCDPISGHTALYWYRQSLGQGLEFLIYFQGNSAPDKSGLPSDRFSAERTGGSVSTLTIQRTQQEDSAVYLCASSLEASGRFTGELFFGEGSRLTVL.

The chain couples TRBV7-3 to TRBJ2-1, with 8 bases fitting TRBD2. Germline CDR1 is SGHTA and CDR2 is FQGTGA. The CDR3 runs to 15 residues. V was pared by 5 bases and J by 5 bases, with 8 bases of the junction left unmatched. The CDR3 DNA reads as TGTGCCAGCAGCAACGGGGGGGCCAACAACAATGAGCAGTTCTTC. Its translation: CASSNGGANNNEQFF.

This clonotype was observed at least ten times. The chain couples TRBV7-9 to TRBJ2-1; TRBD2 aligns across 11 bases. CDR1 and CDR2 (germline): SEHNR, FQNEAQ (reference sequence). V lost 4 bases to trimming and J lost 5 bases; unmatched junction nucleotides: 4. This CDR3 is 15 amino acids long. CDR3 DNA: TGTGCCAGCAGCTCGGGACTAGCGGTCGACAATGAGCAGTTCTTC. Protein sequence: CASSSGLAVDNEQFF.

This clonotype was counted at least ten times. V gene TRBV29-1 combines with J gene TRBJ2-7; 15 nucleotides align to TRBD2. This CDR3 region has 19 residues. CDR1 is SQVTM and CDR2 is ANQGSEA in the germline V gene. Trimming removed 0 bases from V and 2 bases from J; junction bases left unmatched: 11. CDR3 loop: CSVEDWGQGLAGGTYEQYF. The CDR3 DNA reads TGCAGCGTTGAAGACTGGGGACAGGGACTAGCGGGAGGAACCTACGAGCAGTACTTC.

The sample holds many counts of this clonotype. The CDR3 region has the DNA TGCGCCAGCAGCTTGGACAACTATGGCTACACCTTC. This sequence encodes CASSLDNYGYTF. J is TRBJ1-2 and V is TRBV5-1; D gene unclear. CDR1 is SGHRS and CDR2 is YFSETQ in the germline V gene. This CDR3 is built from 12 residues. The V and J ends lost 0 bases and 2 bases respectively, with 2 bases between them.

For this clonotype: It may be a read error: a sequence one base away is much more abundant. V usage is TRBV5-1 and J usage is TRBJ1-1; the D is unclear. V lost 4 bases to trimming and J lost 3 bases, with 13 bases between them. From germline, CDR1 is SGHRS and CDR2 YFSETQ. The CDR3 is 14 residues long. Written as DNA, the CDR3 is TGCGCCAGCAGCGCCAAATCTCCCGACACTGAAGCTTTCTTT. It is translated as CASSAKSPDTEAFF. Full variable domain (rest looked up from reference TRBV5-1 and TRBJ1-1): KAGVTQTPRYLIKTRGQQVTLSCSPISGHRSVSWYQQTPGQGLQFLFEYFSETQRNKGNFPGRFSGRQFSNSRSEMNVSTLELGDSALYLCASSAKSPDTEAFFGQGTRLTVV.

At least ten counts were recorded for this clonotype. The chain is built from TRBV20-1 and TRBJ2-5, with D perhaps TRBD1 (6 bases). The germline V and J ends were trimmed by 5 bases and 3 bases, with 13 bases remaining between them. The germline CDR1 and CDR2 sequences are DFQATT and SNEGSKA (reference sequence). The CDR3 is 13 residues long. The CDR3 DNA sequence: TGCAGTGCTGTCCGGGACATAGAAGAGACCCAGTACTTC. Translating it yields CSAVRDIEETQYF.

This clonotype was counted ten times or more. The chain carries TRBV20-1 and TRBJ2-7; the match to TRBD1 covers 9 bases. Trimming cost V 3 bases and J 1 base; bases outside gene matches: 1. Germline CDR1 and CDR2: DFQATT and SNEGSKA (reference sequence). The CDR3 contains 13 residues. CDR3 in DNA: TGCAGTGCTAGGGGACAGGGTTCCTACGAGCAGTACTTC. Amino acids: CSARGQGSYEQYF.

This sequence joins TRBV7-9 and TRBJ2-5, with D possibly being TRBD1 or TRBD2 (5 bases each). V was clipped by 5 bases and J by 7 bases, with 14 bases between them. Germline V lookup: CDR1 SEHNR, CDR2 FQNEAQ (reference sequence). The CDR3 covers 13 residues. CDR3 sequence: CASSVSGTGTQYF. In DNA, the CDR3 is TGTGCCAGCAGCGTCTCCGGGACGGGGACCCAGTACTTC.